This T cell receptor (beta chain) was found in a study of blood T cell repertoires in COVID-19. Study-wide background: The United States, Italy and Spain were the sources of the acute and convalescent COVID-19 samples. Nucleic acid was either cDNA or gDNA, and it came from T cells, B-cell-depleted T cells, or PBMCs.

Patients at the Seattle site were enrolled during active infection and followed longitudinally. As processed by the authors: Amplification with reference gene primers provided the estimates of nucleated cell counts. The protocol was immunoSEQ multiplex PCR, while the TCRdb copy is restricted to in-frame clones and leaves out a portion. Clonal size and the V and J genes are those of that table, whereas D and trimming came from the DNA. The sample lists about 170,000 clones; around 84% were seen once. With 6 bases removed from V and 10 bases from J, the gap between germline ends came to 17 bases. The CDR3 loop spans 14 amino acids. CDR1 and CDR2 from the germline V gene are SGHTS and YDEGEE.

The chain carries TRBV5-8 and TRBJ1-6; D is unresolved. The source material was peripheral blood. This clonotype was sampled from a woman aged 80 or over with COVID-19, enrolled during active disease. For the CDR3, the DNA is TGTGCCAGCACCCCCGAGGTGCCGGGGTCACCCCTCCACTTT. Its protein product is CASTPEVPGSPLHF.